The rows below give T cell receptor beta chains drawn from one sample of a study of blood T cells in healthy people across ages. One entry per CDR3 protein, called by TCRdb with MiXCR from the 5' RACE reads. Among 890,000 or so distinct CDR3 sequences listed, about 62% were seen once. The sample taken for sequencing was blood. The receptors were sampled from a man aged 25-45 years in good health. Each CDR3 is given with its conserved first and last residue. Fields, in order: CDR3 length, J gene, clone size, V gene, D gene, CDR3 protein, CDR3 DNA. A D gene is named only where the DNA matches it firmly. For some rows the clone size is stated as once, few or many, or as a class when expanded; others skip it.

length: 14; J: TRBJ2-1; size: .; V: TRBV7-9; D: .; CDR3: CASSSGYAYNEQFF; DNA: TGTGCCAGCAGCTCAGGGTATGCTTATAATGAGCAGTTCTTC
length: 16; J: TRBJ2-2; size: .; V: TRBV5-1; D: .; CDR3: CASSSRGRQGTGELFF; DNA: TGCGCCAGCAGCTCGAGGGGCCGCCAGGGGACCGGGGAGCTGTTTTTT
length: 12; J: TRBJ2-1; size: .; V: TRBV7-9; D: .; CDR3: CASRMEYNEQFF; DNA: TGTGCCAGCAGGATGGAATACAATGAGCAGTTCTTC
length: 13; J: TRBJ2-1; size: once; V: TRBV20-1; D: TRBD2; CDR3: CSAVGRVSNEQFF; DNA: TGCAGTGCTGTAGGGAGGGTAAGCAATGAGCAGTTCTTC
length: 13; J: TRBJ2-7; size: few; V: TRBV20-1; D: TRBD1; CDR3: CSAPYRGTGEQYF; DNA: TGCAGTGCCCCTTACAGGGGTACGGGCGAGCAGTACTTC
length: 12; J: TRBJ2-3; size: .; V: TRBV5-1; D: .; CDR3: CASSLAIDTQYF; DNA: TGCGCCAGCAGCTTGGCTATAGATACGCAGTATTTT
length: 11; J: TRBJ2-7; size: .; V: TRBV20-1; D: .; CDR3: CSIKDSYEQYF; DNA: TGCAGTATTAAGGACTCCTACGAGCAGTACTTC
length: 15; J: TRBJ1-2; size: .; V: TRBV20-1; D: TRBD1; CDR3: CSARERQGVSYGYTF; DNA: TGCAGTGCTAGAGAGCGACAGGGCGTATCCTATGGCTACACCTTC
length: 17; J: TRBJ1-5; size: .; V: TRBV7-2; D: TRBD1; CDR3: CASSLVGGRVNNQPQHF; DNA: TGTGCCAGCAGCTTAGTAGGGGGCAGGGTAAACAATCAGCCCCAGCATTTT
length: 15; J: TRBJ2-5; size: few; V: TRBV3-1; D: TRBD2; CDR3: CASSLFGGAGETQYF; DNA: TGTGCCAGCAGCCTGTTCGGGGGGGCCGGGGAGACCCAGTACTTC
length: 16; J: TRBJ2-4; size: few; V: TRBV20-1; D: .; CDR3: CSARDAAAGAKNIQYF; DNA: TGCAGTGCTAGAGATGCGGCAGCGGGAGCCAAAAACATTCAGTACTTC
length: 13; J: TRBJ2-1; size: .; V: TRBV12-3/TRBV12-4; D: .; CDR3: CASSLLGIHEQFF; DNA: TGTGCCAGCAGTTTATTGGGGATACACGAGCAGTTCTTC
length: 19; J: TRBJ2-7; size: few; V: TRBV20-1; D: TRBD2; CDR3: CSASDGRVAGAISSYEQYF; DNA: TGCAGTGCTAGCGATGGAAGGGTAGCGGGGGCCATCTCCTCCTACGAGCAGTACTTC
length: 12; J: TRBJ1-2; size: few; V: TRBV29-1; D: TRBD1; CDR3: CSAEGDSGGYTF; DNA: TGCAGCGCCGAGGGGGACAGTGGCGGCTACACCTTC
length: 13; J: TRBJ2-6; size: few; V: TRBV25-1; D: .; CDR3: CASTATGANVLTF; DNA: TGTGCCAGCACTGCGACCGGGGCCAACGTCCTGACTTTC
length: 13; J: TRBJ1-5; size: .; V: TRBV5-5; D: .; CDR3: CASSLSWNQPQHF; DNA: TGTGCCAGCAGCTTGTCGTGGAATCAGCCCCAGCATTTT
length: 15; J: TRBJ1-2; size: .; V: TRBV20-1; D: .; CDR3: CSARDWGAGRHGYTF; DNA: TGCAGTGCTAGAGATTGGGGTGCAGGGAGGCATGGCTACACCTTC
length: 12; J: TRBJ2-3; size: .; V: TRBV20-1; D: .; CDR3: CSASYRIDTQYF; DNA: TGCAGTGCTAGCTACAGGATAGATACGCAGTATTTT